This entry describes one T cell receptor (beta chain). Germline assignment: CDR1 LNHNV and CDR2 YYDKDF (reference sequence). V was cut by 4 bases and J by 5 bases, with 11 bases left in between. The CDR3 is made up of 13 amino acids. This sample was included in a study of shared clonotypes between healthy human individuals. Study-level information: Per-donor plates numbered three CD4 naive, three CD4 memory, two CD8 naive and one CD8 memory.

Sorted-subset replicate PCR reactions contained 150 to 200 ng DNA, corresponding to about 30,000 T cell genomes. Assay used: immunoSEQ multiplex PCR; TCRdb lists only in-frame clones, some missing. The data contain 190,000 or so clones, approximately 61% of them singletons. V and J are TRBV15 and TRBJ2-5; D is unclear. This clonotype was obtained from a man aged 25 to 40 in good health. Sequenced: memory CD4+ T cells sorted from blood. Stated subset: CD45RA-negative fraction. Written as DNA, the CDR3 is TGTGCCACCAGCATCGACCCGAAGGAGACCCAGTACTTC. It specifies CATSIDPKETQYF. Variable domain in full (rest from reference TRBV15 and TRBJ2-5): DAMVIQNPRYQVTQFGKPVTLSCSQTLNHNVMYWYQQKSSQAPKLLFHYYDKDFNNEADTPDNFQSRRPNTSFCFLDIRSPGLGDTAMYLCATSIDPKETQYFGPGTRLLVL.